The clone carrying this T cell receptor beta chain was found once. V dropped 0 bases and J dropped 0; count of bases not matched to a gene: 4. The CDR3 sequence is 18 residues long. Germline values: CDR1 SGHDT, CDR2 YYEEEE. The sample belongs to a study of blood T cell repertoires in COVID-19. On the study more broadly: Donors in the United States, Italy and Spain gave samples during acute or convalescent COVID-19. From T cells, B-cell-depleted T cells, or PBMCs came the material, which was cDNA or gDNA.

Here immunoSEQ multiplex PCR was the method, and the copy in TCRdb shows in-frame clones only, minus some. The data hold 90,000 to 100,000 clones, with 86% observed a single time. The sequence came from a man at least 80 years old with acute or convalescent COVID-19. The chain couples TRBV5-6 to TRBJ2-2, with 11 bases aligning to TRBD2. Sequences were obtained from peripheral blood. CDR3 residues: CASSLGLAGFANTGELFF. In DNA, the CDR3 is TGTGCCAGCAGCTTGGGACTAGCGGGATTCGCGAACACCGGGGAGCTGTTTTTT.